Below are 30 T cell receptor beta chains sequenced from a single sample in a study. TCRdb redid the calling of the RT-PCR reads with MiXCR, one entry per CDR3 protein. The sample contains about 680,000 distinct CDR3 sequences, 12% to 15% of which appear only once. Sequences were obtained from memory CD4+ T cells from blood. The receptors were sampled from a female donor in good health, serving as a healthy control.

This clonotype was seen more than once but under ten times. An end of the junction differs from the germline gene, which may be a read error. The chain is built from TRBV28 and TRBJ2-1; D uncertain. This CDR3 is built from 12 residues. The germline CDR1 and CDR2 sequences are MDHEN and SYDVKM. CDR3 DNA: TGTGCCAGCAGCTTACCCTACCATGAGCAGTTCTTC. Protein product: CASSLPYHEQFF.

This clonotype has more than one count but fewer than ten. The chain has TRBV4-3 and TRBJ1-4, with 9 bases that match TRBD1. CDR3 length: 16 residues. V lost 1 base to trimming and J lost 7 bases; unmatched junction nucleotides: 7. Germline V CDR1 and CDR2: LGHNA, YSLEER. CDR3 protein: CASSQGTGQGGEKLFF. DNA for the CDR3: TGCGCCAGCAGCCAAGGGACGGGACAGGGTGGTGAAAAACTGTTTTTT.

This clonotype turned up a few times. The chain combines TRBV11-1 with TRBJ1-6; 7 bases are a match to TRBD1. The V and J ends lost 5 bases and 5 bases, in that order; junction bases with no gene match: 6. The CDR3 contains 15 residues. The germline V gene has CDR1 SGHAT and CDR2 FQDESV (reference sequence). The CDR3 DNA reads as TGTGCCAGCAGCCCCCGACAGGGCCATAATTCACCCCTCCACTTT. Protein product: CASSPRQGHNSPLHF.

The rearrangement uses TRBV5-1 and TRBJ1-6; no clear D gene. V was cut by 0 bases and J by 6 bases, with 10 bases left in between. The CDR3 has 15 amino acids. In germline, CDR1 is SGHRS, CDR2 YFSETQ. The CDR3 protein is CASSLEIQFNSPLHF. CDR3 coding DNA: TGCGCCAGCAGCTTGGAGATACAGTTTAATTCACCCCTCCACTTT.

This clonotype appeared a few times. The chain has TRBV7-8 and TRBJ2-3; 14 nucleotides line up with TRBD2. Germline V gives CDR1 SGHVS, CDR2 FQNEAQ. V gave up 1 base and J gave up 1 base; unmatched junction bases: 7. The CDR3 is made up of 19 amino acids. CDR3 coding DNA: TGTGCCAGCAGCTTAGGACTAGCGGGAGGGGTTGGCGGCACAGATACGCAGTATTTT. This sequence encodes CASSLGLAGGVGGTDTQYF.

In its sample, this clonotype was seen a few times. CDR3 protein: CASSRVGWDEKLFF. The CDR3, as DNA: TGTGCCAGCAGCCGAGTTGGGTGGGACGAAAAACTGTTTTTT. V usage is TRBV7-6 and J usage is TRBJ1-4; D perhaps matches TRBD1 (5 bases). The CDR3 length is 14 residues. Germline CDR1 SGHVS, CDR2 FNYEAQ. Trimming removed 5 bases at V and 8 bases at J, with 15 bases between.

This clonotype has just a few counts. V usage is TRBV2 and J usage is TRBJ1-2; 7 bases map to TRBD1. Germline CDR1 SNHLY, CDR2 FYNNEI. This CDR3 is 13 amino acids long. Losses at the gene ends were 4 bases for V and 7 bases for J; bases not matched to a gene: 6. As DNA, the CDR3 is TGTGCCAGCAGTGTGGGACAGAAACTTGGCTACACCTTC. This encodes CASSVGQKLGYTF.

This clonotype was counted at least ten times. The chain carries TRBV27 and TRBJ2-7; 11 bases are shared with TRBD2. V lost 8 bases and J lost 4; bases outside the gene matches: 7. Germline V CDR1 and CDR2: MNHEY, SMNVEV (reference sequence). This CDR3 has 14 residues. Written as DNA, the CDR3 is TGTGCCAGCCGTGGAGGGACTAGCGGATACGAGCAGTACTTC. It yields the protein CASRGGTSGYEQYF.

This clonotype has more than one count but fewer than ten. The gene calls are TRBV20-1 and TRBJ1-5; weak D call: TRBD1 (5 bases). With 1 base removed from V and 10 bases from J, the gap between germline ends came to 17 bases. The CDR3 spans 14 residues. CDR1 and CDR2 from the germline V gene are DFQATT and SNEGSKA (reference sequence). The CDR3 spells CSARASGTRYPQHF. CDR3 bases: TGCAGTGCTAGAGCGTCCGGGACTCGTTATCCCCAGCATTTT.

This chain connects TRBV28 to TRBJ1-2; D is undetermined. Trimming took 6 bases from V and 0 from J, leaving 11 bases between them. The CDR3 consists of 14 residues. In germline, CDR1 is MDHEN, CDR2 SYDVKM. The CDR3 region has the DNA TGTGCCAGCAGCCCGACCGTAGCTAACTATGGCTACACCTTC. This sequence encodes CASSPTVANYGYTF.

This chain connects TRBV20-1 to TRBJ2-5; 8 bases match TRBD2. Trimming took 6 bases from V and 4 from J; bases not matched to a gene: 7. The length of the CDR3 is 13 residues. The germline V gene encodes CDR1 DFQATT and CDR2 SNEGSKA (reference sequence). The CDR3 region has the DNA TGCAGTGCCAACCCGGCGGGGGGAGAGACCCAGTACTTC. As protein: CSANPAGGETQYF.

This clonotype came up many times. The chain has TRBV20-1 and TRBJ2-3, with 8 bases matching TRBD2. V was pared by 2 bases and J by 4 bases, with 5 bases of the junction left unmatched. The germline V gene has CDR1 DFQATT and CDR2 SNEGSKA (reference sequence). CDR3 length equals 14 residues. The CDR3 DNA reads TGCAGTGCTAGACGTCTAGCGGGCTCAGATACGCAGTATTTT. Its protein is CSARRLAGSDTQYF.

There are many counts of this clonotype. The chain uses TRBV10-2 and TRBJ1-1; possibly TRBD1 for D (6 bases). The CDR3 covers 13 residues. The ends were cut back, 7 bases at V and 0 bases at J, with 9 bases in the middle. Germline V gene lookup returns CDR1 WSHSY and CDR2 SAAADI. The CDR3, as DNA: TGCGCCAGCAACAGGGCAATGAACACTGAAGCTTTCTTT. Translated: CASNRAMNTEAFF.

This clonotype was seen at least ten times. The V and J genes are TRBV7-9 and TRBJ2-3; D is ambiguous. Germline V CDR1 and CDR2: SEHNR, FQNEAQ (reference sequence). CDR3 length: 13 residues. V lost 7 bases to trimming and J lost 5 bases, with 13 bases between them. The CDR3 DNA is TGTGCCAGCACCCCCCCCTCTAGAGATACGCAGTATTTT. It is translated as CASTPPSRDTQYF. Based on the CDR3 plus reference TRBV7-9 and TRBJ2-3, the full variable domain is DTGVSQNPRHKITKRGQNVTFRCDPISEHNRLYWYRQTLGQGPEFLTYFQNEAQLEKSRLLSDRFSAERPKGSFSTLEIQRTEQGDSAMYLCASTPPSRDTQYFGPGTRLTVL.

The rearrangement uses TRBV7-2 and TRBJ2-7, with 9 bases matching TRBD2. CDR1 SGHTA and CDR2 FQGNSA come from the germline V gene. The trim removed 6 bases at V and 2 bases at J, leaving 8 bases unmatched. The CDR3 spans 15 residues. The chain's CDR3 is CASRPTSGPPYEQYF. The CDR3 DNA reads TGTGCCAGCAGGCCTACTAGCGGGCCACCCTACGAGCAGTACTTC.

V gene TRBV12-3 or TRBV12-4 combines with J gene TRBJ1-5, with TRBD1 identical over 10 bases. The CDR3 is 14 residues long. Trimming took 6 bases from V and 8 from J; bases not matched to a gene: 7. The CDR3 DNA reads TGTGCCAGCAGCAAGACAGGGGGCTGGGAGCCCCAGCATTTT. Translated, it gives CASSKTGGWEPQHF.

This clonotype was observed at least ten times. The chain links TRBV12-3 or TRBV12-4 to TRBJ1-2, with TRBD1 as a possible D gene (5 bases). The V and J ends lost 4 bases and 14 bases respectively, with 17 bases between them. CDR3 length: 12 residues. The CDR3 is CASSSPPGTTTF. Written as DNA, the CDR3 is TGTGCCAGCAGTTCCCCCCCAGGGACCACTACCTTC.

The chain links TRBV20-1 to TRBJ1-1, with 12 bases matching TRBD1. V lost 3 bases and J lost 12; bases outside the gene matches: 11. This CDR3 comprises 14 residues. Germline CDR1 is DFQATT and CDR2 is SNEGSKA (reference sequence). CDR3 bases: TGCAGTGCTAGTCCTCCGGGACAGGGGGCCGGGACTTTCTTT. Its protein product is CSASPPGQGAGTFF.

This clonotype was observed a few times. The V call is TRBV3-1, the J call TRBJ1-1, with 9 bases matching TRBD1. Germline trimming cut 3 bases from V and 4 bases from J; bases unmatched to any gene: 3. Germline CDR1 LGHDT, CDR2 YNNKEL (reference sequence). The CDR3 loop spans 14 amino acids. The CDR3: CASSHLTGGTEAFF. The CDR3 DNA reads as TGTGCCAGCAGCCACCTGACAGGGGGCACTGAAGCTTTCTTT.

V gene TRBV12-3 or TRBV12-4 combines with J gene TRBJ2-5; D is possibly TRBD1 (6 bases). The CDR3 has 14 residues. V gave up 6 bases and J gave up 3 bases, with 14 bases separating them. The DNA for the CDR3 is TGTGCCAGCAGCTTACAACAGGGTAAAGAGACCCAGTACTTC. Its translation is CASSLQQGKETQYF.

V usage is TRBV28 and J usage is TRBJ1-3, with D possibly matching TRBD1 (5 bases). Per the germline V gene, CDR1 is MDHEN and CDR2 is SYDVKM. This CDR3 contains 16 residues. Trimming removed 1 base from V and 4 bases from J, with 14 bases in between. CDR3 protein: CASSLSGRATGNTIYF. Here the CDR3 DNA reads TGTGCCAGCAGTTTATCTGGCAGGGCGACGGGAAACACCATATATTTT.

In its sample, this clonotype was seen a few times. Relative to the germline gene, one junction end is altered; a read error may explain this. The chain carries TRBV6-1 and TRBJ2-7; D may be TRBD1 (6 bases). Germline assignment: CDR1 MNHNS and CDR2 SASEGT. The CDR3 covers 13 residues. The CDR3 nucleotides read TGTGCCAGCAGTGAACGAGGAGCTGGACAGAGAATGTTC. This gives the protein CASSERGAGQRMF.

The chain combines TRBV20-1 with TRBJ2-5; D call uncertain. V was pared by 2 bases and J by 2 bases, with 9 bases between. CDR1 is DFQATT and CDR2 is SNEGSKA in the germline V gene (reference sequence). This CDR3 region has 13 residues. Here the CDR3 reads CSARRNVQETQYF. The CDR3 nucleotides read TGCAGTGCTAGAAGAAATGTTCAAGAGACCCAGTACTTC.

In its sample, this clonotype was seen many times. The chain is built from TRBV12-3 or TRBV12-4 and TRBJ2-3; 7 bases are shared with TRBD1. V shed 6 bases and J 2 bases; nucleotides not matched to a gene: 11. The CDR3 spans 16 residues. The DNA of the CDR3 is TGTGCCAGCAGCCCGCGACAGGGTTCGATCACAGATACGCAGTATTTT. Protein sequence: CASSPRQGSITDTQYF.

The V call is TRBV5-1, the J call TRBJ2-5; D might be TRBD1 (5 bases). V lost 8 bases, J lost 6 bases, and 11 bases lay in between. This CDR3 comprises 11 residues. Germline V lookup: CDR1 SGHRS, CDR2 YFSETQ. The CDR3 loop is CASRRQKTQYF. The CDR3 DNA reads as TGCGCCAGTCGGCGACAGAAGACCCAGTACTTC.

J is TRBJ2-4 and V is TRBV11-2; D not certain. CDR3 size: 15 residues. Germline V CDR1 and CDR2: SGHAT, FQNNGV. V was pared by 1 base and J by 8 bases, with 15 bases between. CDR3 coding DNA: TGTGCCAGCAGCTTAGTAGCCCGAGGTTGGGACATTCAGTACTTC. Translated, it gives CASSLVARGWDIQYF.

This clonotype was counted between two and nine times. The gene calls are TRBV27 and TRBJ2-2; D not resolved. This CDR3 has 13 residues. Deletions cut 7 bases from V and 0 bases from J, with 6 bases between. Germline V lookup: CDR1 MNHEY, CDR2 SMNVEV (reference sequence). The CDR3 coding sequence is TGTGCCAGCACCCGACCGAACACCGGGGAGCTGTTTTTT. Its protein is CASTRPNTGELFF.

This clonotype was seen ten or more times. The chain links TRBV3-1 to TRBJ1-1; the D is unclear. Germline CDR1 and CDR2: LGHDT and YNNKEL (reference sequence). This CDR3 comprises 14 residues. Trimming pared 6 bases from V and 0 bases from J, leaving 11 bases between. This CDR3 is CASRVFGVNTEAFF. CDR3 sequence (DNA): TGTGCCAGCAGAGTCTTTGGGGTGAACACTGAAGCTTTCTTT.

J is TRBJ1-3 and V is TRBV7-2; the D gene is possibly TRBD1 (5 bases). The CDR3 runs to 17 residues. V lost 4 bases to trimming and J lost 2 bases, with 18 bases between them. The germline V gene encodes CDR1 SGHTA and CDR2 FQGNSA. CDR3 sequence: CASSSHLYDSPGNTIYF. DNA for the CDR3: TGTGCCAGCAGCTCCCACCTTTACGACAGCCCTGGAAACACCATATATTTT.

This clonotype was counted many times. This chain uses TRBV5-8 with TRBJ2-6; a weak D match, TRBD2 (5 bases). Trimming removed 0 bases at V and 9 bases at J, with 19 bases between. Germline loops: CDR1 SGHTS, CDR2 YDEGEE. This CDR3 has 17 amino acids. The CDR3 DNA follows: TGTGCCAGCAGCTTGGCCGTGGCCTATGGGAGAGGCAACGTCCTGACTTTC. Its protein product is CASSLAVAYGRGNVLTF.